The rows below give T cell receptor beta chains drawn from one sample of a study of blood T cell repertoires in COVID-19. Method: immunoSEQ multiplex PCR; TCRdb's copy keeps in-frame clones and lacks some. This table holds a few hundred thousand clones, roughly 84% found once. Material for sequencing was PBMCs or T cells enriched from blood (not recorded which). These receptors were obtained from a woman aged 50 to 60 who had been exposed to COVID-19. CDR3s include the opening cysteine and the closing phenylalanine or tryptophan. Each record gives: V gene, D gene, J gene, clone size, CDR3 protein, CDR3 DNA. The D gene is left open where the match is weak. Only some rows state a clone size, as once, few, many or a class for expanded clones.

>TRBV5-1|NA|TRBJ2-7|NA
CASSLIPPQGENEQYF
TGCGCCAGCAGCTTGATCCCCCCCCAGGGCGAGAACGAGCAGTACTTC
>TRBV12-3/TRBV12-4|TRBD1|TRBJ2-1|NA
CASSTWTGMFF
TGTGCCAGCAGTACCTGGACAGGGATGTTCTTC
>TRBV3-1/TRBV3-2|NA|TRBJ1-1|NA
CASSQDSRAAEAFF
TGTGCCAGCAGCCAAGACAGCAGGGCGGCTGAAGCTTTCTTT
>TRBV4-2|NA|TRBJ2-1|NA
CASSQDRGGASEQFF
TGTGCCAGCAGCCAAGATAGAGGGGGGGCCAGTGAGCAGTTCTTC
>TRBV27|NA|TRBJ1-1|NA
CASSLYRDGTEAFF
TGTGCCAGCAGTTTATACAGGGACGGGACTGAAGCTTTCTTT
>TRBV28|NA|TRBJ2-7|NA
CASTPSSRLDEQYF
TGTGCCAGCACTCCCTCCTCCCGGTTGGACGAGCAGTACTTC
>TRBV5-1|NA|TRBJ1-3|NA
CASSPKGPGLSGNTIYF
TGCGCCAGCAGCCCCAAGGGGCCGGGACTCTCTGGAAACACCATATATTTT
>TRBV7-2|TRBD2|TRBJ2-5|NA
CASTRRGGGAQYF
TGTGCCAGCACCCGCAGGGGCGGGGGGGCCCAGTACTTC
>TRBV28|NA|TRBJ1-3|NA
CASTGVSGNTIYF
TGTGCCAGCACGGGGGTCTCTGGAAACACCATATATTTT
>TRBV12-5|NA|TRBJ1-4|NA
CASGLGQATNEKLFF
TGTGCTAGTGGTTTGGGACAGGCTACTAATGAAAAACTGTTTTTT
>TRBV10-2|NA|TRBJ1-1|NA
CASSESNRDAEAFF
TGCGCCAGCAGTGAGTCTAACAGGGATGCTGAAGCTTTCTTT
>TRBV5-4|TRBD2|TRBJ2-2|NA
CASSPTSGGAPGELFF
TGTGCCAGCAGCCCGACTAGCGGGGGGGCCCCCGGGGAGCTGTTTTTT
>TRBV28|NA|TRBJ2-7|NA
CASSPTGQGGPYEQYF
TGTGCCAGCAGCCCTACAGGTCAAGGGGGTCCCTACGAGCAGTACTTC
>TRBV5-1|TRBD1|TRBJ2-5|NA
CASSRGTGDGETQYF
TGCGCCAGCAGTCGGGGGACAGGGGACGGAGAGACCCAGTACTTC
>TRBV19|TRBD1|TRBJ1-6|NA
CASSGGGRSSYNSPLHF
TGTGCCAGTAGTGGAGGGGGCAGGAGCTCCTATAATTCACCCCTCCACTTT
>TRBV4-1|TRBD1|TRBJ2-5|NA
CASSLTQGETQYF
TGCGCCAGCAGCCTTACACAGGGGGAGACCCAGTACTTC
>TRBV28|TRBD1|TRBJ1-2|NA
CASSFKGAKYGYTF
TGTGCCAGCAGTTTTAAGGGGGCAAAGTATGGCTACACCTTC
>TRBV18|TRBD1|TRBJ1-1|NA
CASSRPRGGWTEAFF
TGTGCCAGCTCACGGCCAAGAGGGGGCTGGACTGAAGCTTTCTTT
>TRBV12-5|NA|TRBJ2-3|NA
CASGLFPGVFADTQYF
TGTGCTAGTGGTTTATTCCCAGGGGTCTTCGCAGATACGCAGTATTTT
>TRBV7-9|NA|TRBJ2-3|NA
CASSISADTQYF
TGTGCCAGCAGCATCTCTGCAGATACGCAGTATTTT
>TRBV19|TRBD2|TRBJ2-3|NA
CASSTPTSGGKNTQYF
TGTGCCAGTAGTACCCCGACTAGCGGGGGGAAAAATACGCAGTATTTT
>TRBV5-6|TRBD1|TRBJ2-1|NA
CASSRQGGEQFF
TGTGCCAGCAGCAGACAGGGTGGTGAGCAGTTCTTC
>TRBV27|NA|TRBJ1-4|NA
CASSLSYGVSGEKLFF
TGTGCCAGCAGTTTATCGTACGGGGTATCTGGTGAAAAACTGTTTTTT
>TRBV2|NA|TRBJ2-1|NA
CASSEPPFAGRSYNEQFF
TGTGCCAGCAGTGAACCCCCGTTTGCGGGGCGCTCCTACAATGAGCAGTTCTTC
>TRBV18|TRBD2|TRBJ2-3|NA
CASSPLAGGFTDTQYF
TGTGCCAGCTCACCCCTAGCGGGGGGGTTCACAGATACGCAGTATTTT
>TRBV5-1|TRBD1|TRBJ1-4|NA
CASSLRPGTGFNEKLFF
TGCGCCAGCAGCTTGAGGCCGGGGACAGGGTTTAATGAAAAACTGTTTTTT
>TRBV7-9|NA|TRBJ1-5|NA
CASSLGVQPQHF
TGTGCCAGCAGCTTAGGAGTCCAGCCCCAGCATTTT
>TRBV14|NA|TRBJ1-2|NA
CASSPPGRSYGYTF
TGTGCCAGCAGCCCGCCGGGAAGAAGCTATGGCTACACCTTC
>TRBV5-4|NA|TRBJ2-3|NA
CASSLQSDTQYF
TGTGCCAGCAGCTTACAATCGGATACGCAGTATTTT
>TRBV3-1/TRBV3-2|NA|TRBJ1-6|NA
CASSHRGFDSPLHF
TGTGCCAGCAGCCATAGGGGGTTTGATTCACCCCTCCACTTT
>TRBV9|TRBD1|TRBJ1-5|NA
CASSPTGGQPQHF
TGTGCCAGCAGCCCCACAGGGGGCCAGCCCCAGCATTTT
>TRBV27|NA|TRBJ1-1|NA
CASSSPNTEAFF
TGTGCCAGCAGTTCCCCTAACACTGAAGCTTTCTTT
>TRBV6-5|NA|TRBJ1-2|NA
CASSYSTGHGYTF
TGTGCCAGCAGTTACTCGACAGGACACGGCTACACCTTC
>TRBV29-1|TRBD2|TRBJ2-1|NA
CSVGLAGGRYNEQFF
TGCAGCGTTGGACTAGCGGGGGGACGCTACAATGAGCAGTTCTTC
>TRBV30|NA|TRBJ2-7|NA
CAWGNGGSSYEQYF
TGTGCCTGGGGGAACGGGGGTAGCTCCTACGAGCAGTACTTC
>TRBV7-2|NA|TRBJ1-1|NA
CASSLGRSNTEAFF
TGTGCCAGCAGCTTGGGCAGGTCGAACACTGAAGCTTTCTTT
>TRBV28|NA|TRBJ1-1|NA
CASSQNDGGEAFF
TGTGCCAGCAGTCAGAACGACGGAGGTGAAGCTTTCTTT
>TRBV27|NA|TRBJ2-1|NA
CASSSRPGHANEQFF
TGTGCCAGCAGTTCTCGGCCAGGGCATGCCAATGAGCAGTTCTTC
>TRBV10-1|NA|TRBJ2-1|few
CASSEFRGGYEQFF
TGCGCCAGCAGTGAGTTTAGGGGAGGCTATGAGCAGTTCTTC
>TRBV12-3/TRBV12-4|NA|TRBJ1-1|NA
CASSTDSNTEAFF
TGTGCCAGCAGTACCGACAGTAACACTGAAGCTTTCTTT
>TRBV5-5|NA|TRBJ2-3|NA
CASSLGRGYTDTQYF
TGTGCCAGCAGCTTGGGGCGGGGCTACACAGATACGCAGTATTTT
>TRBV4-2|NA|TRBJ2-7|few
CASSHIEDEQYF
TGTGCCAGCAGCCATATAGAGGACGAGCAGTACTTC
>TRBV5-1|NA|TRBJ1-1|NA
CASSFGDRLNTEAFF
TGCGCCAGCAGCTTCGGAGACAGGCTGAACACTGAAGCTTTCTTT
>TRBV7-2|NA|TRBJ2-1|NA
CASSDTPTQQFF
TGTGCCAGCAGCGATACCCCTACGCAGCAGTTCTTC
>TRBV7-9|TRBD2|TRBJ2-1|once
CASSPGLVHEQFF
TGTGCCAGCAGCCCCGGACTAGTCCATGAGCAGTTCTTC